The TCR beta chain under discussion was sequenced for a study of cytomegalovirus exposure and HLA in healthy donors. Study-level results: CMV antigen specificity of a few CMV-associated chains was confirmed in vitro.

Of note for this clone: The antigen is not known.

Trimming pared 2 bases from V and 9 bases from J, leaving 13 bases between. Looked up from germline, CDR1 is GTSNPN and CDR2 is SVGIG (reference sequence). The CDR3 contains 12 residues. The PCR made use of 60 Vbeta and 13 Jbeta primers. Assay: immunoSEQ multiplex PCR; the TCRdb copy retains only in-frame clones and omits some. The sample gives 100,000 or so clones, around 71% of which show up once; under 2.5% is in the top ten. The sequencing input was PBMCs. The V gene is TRBV30, the J gene TRBJ2-5; D is unresolved. This sequence was found in a man aged 30 to 39 in good health and CMV-seronegative. The CDR3: CAWSSQNPSQYF. Here the CDR3 DNA reads TGTGCCTGGAGTTCACAGAACCCTTCCCAGTACTTC.